This paragraph reports one T cell receptor (beta chain). As processed by the authors: The authors estimated nucleated cell counts from reference gene primer amplification. TCRdb's copy holds only in-frame clones and misses some; the assay was immunoSEQ multiplex PCR. The V and J calls and clone size come from that table; D and trimming were worked out from the DNA. The sample shows about 210,000 clones, around 85% of them seen only once. Seattle patient enrollment occurred during active infection, with longitudinal follow-up thereafter. This sample is drawn from a study of blood T cell repertoires in COVID-19. As for the study in general: Spain, Italy and the United States supplied samples that represented acute and convalescent COVID-19.

The CDR3 extends over 15 amino acids. V lost 0 bases and J 5 bases, leaving 8 bases between the germline ends. CDR1 is KGHSH, CDR2 LQKENI, per germline. This TCR derives from a man aged 55 to 69 with COVID-19, enrolled during active disease. Sequencing used peripheral blood. J is TRBJ1-6 and V is TRBV18; TRBD1 is a possible D gene (5 bases). The CDR3 sequence: CASSPPSGNNSPLHF. In DNA, the CDR3 is TGTGCCAGCTCACCACCCTCAGGGAATAATTCACCCCTCCACTTT.